A selection of T cell receptor beta chains follows, all from one sample in a study of T cell changes during pregnancy in multiple sclerosis. Data came from immunoSEQ multiplex PCR; TCRdb stores just in-frame clones and leaves some out. The data hold tens of thousands of clones, with around 94% observed a single time. This specimen was peripheral blood, taken in the third trimester of pregnancy. Receptors originate from a female donor in good health, enrolled as a control in a pregnancy study. The CDR3 runs from the conserved cysteine through the conserved F or W. The order of the fields is clone size, V gene, J gene, D gene, CDR3 protein, CDR3 DNA. A D gene is named only where the DNA matches it firmly. The size of a clone is reported for some rows only, either as once, few or many, or as a class for expanded clones.

abundance: once
v_gene: TRBV5-1
j_gene: TRBJ2-1
d_gene: NA
CDR3aa: CASSLGLSPEQFF
CDR3nt: TGCGCCAGCAGCTTGGGGCTGTCCCCCGAGCAGTTCTTC

abundance: NA
v_gene: TRBV10-1
j_gene: TRBJ2-3
d_gene: NA
CDR3aa: CASSEYPESTDTQYF
CDR3nt: TGCGCCAGCAGTGAGTATCCAGAAAGCACAGATACGCAGTATTTT

abundance: NA
v_gene: TRBV7-2
j_gene: TRBJ2-3
d_gene: TRBD1
CDR3aa: CASSLQGTDTQYF
CDR3nt: TGTGCCAGCAGCCTACAGGGGACCGATACGCAGTATTTT

abundance: NA
v_gene: TRBV4-1
j_gene: TRBJ2-7
d_gene: NA
CDR3aa: CASSQGVSGPYEQYF
CDR3nt: TGCGCCAGCAGCCAAGGAGTATCAGGGCCCTACGAGCAGTACTTC

abundance: NA
v_gene: TRBV7-2
j_gene: TRBJ1-1
d_gene: TRBD1
CDR3aa: CASSSGQGNTEAFF
CDR3nt: TGTGCCAGCAGCTCAGGACAGGGCAACACTGAAGCTTTCTTT

abundance: NA
v_gene: TRBV2
j_gene: TRBJ1-1
d_gene: NA
CDR3aa: CASSPTRNTEAFF
CDR3nt: TGTGCCAGCAGCCCGACAAGGAACACTGAAGCTTTCTTT

abundance: NA
v_gene: TRBV18
j_gene: TRBJ2-7
d_gene: TRBD2
CDR3aa: CASSPRTSGGEQYF
CDR3nt: TGTGCCAGCTCACCCAGGACTAGCGGGGGTGAGCAGTACTTC

abundance: NA
v_gene: TRBV27
j_gene: TRBJ1-2
d_gene: TRBD1
CDR3aa: CASRKTGVYGYTF
CDR3nt: TGTGCCAGCAGGAAAACAGGGGTTTATGGCTACACCTTC

abundance: NA
v_gene: TRBV28
j_gene: TRBJ2-7
d_gene: NA
CDR3aa: CASNHGVDYEQYF
CDR3nt: TGTGCCAGCAATCACGGAGTAGACTACGAGCAGTACTTC

abundance: NA
v_gene: TRBV28
j_gene: TRBJ1-3
d_gene: NA
CDR3aa: CASSQGNTIYF
CDR3nt: TGTGCCAGCTCACAGGGAAACACCATATATTTT

abundance: once
v_gene: TRBV7-9
j_gene: TRBJ2-3
d_gene: NA
CDR3aa: CASSPGGAVDTQYF
CDR3nt: TGTGCCAGCAGCCCTGGAGGAGCGGTGGATACGCAGTATTTT

abundance: once
v_gene: TRBV29-1
j_gene: TRBJ2-3
d_gene: NA
CDR3aa: CSVRLGGTGGSDTQYF
CDR3nt: TGCAGCGTTCGCCTGGGGGGGACAGGAGGATCAGATACGCAGTATTTT

abundance: NA
v_gene: TRBV4-1
j_gene: TRBJ2-7
d_gene: TRBD1
CDR3aa: CASSLLTGGYEQYF
CDR3nt: TGCGCCAGCAGCCTCCTGACAGGGGGCTACGAGCAGTACTTC

abundance: NA
v_gene: TRBV25-1
j_gene: TRBJ1-3
d_gene: NA
CDR3aa: CASSEMRNRVNTIYF
CDR3nt: TGTGCCAGCAGTGAAATGCGAAACAGGGTCAACACCATATATTTT

abundance: NA
v_gene: TRBV4-2
j_gene: TRBJ2-7
d_gene: TRBD2
CDR3aa: CASSQSLAGDYEQYF
CDR3nt: TGTGCCAGCAGCCAAAGTCTAGCGGGGGATTACGAGCAGTACTTC

abundance: NA
v_gene: TRBV7-2
j_gene: TRBJ2-5
d_gene: TRBD2
CDR3aa: CASSSLAGAGETQYF
CDR3nt: TGTGCCAGCAGCTCACTAGCGGGAGCGGGGGAGACCCAGTACTTC

abundance: NA
v_gene: TRBV27
j_gene: TRBJ1-6
d_gene: TRBD1
CDR3aa: CASSVPGQGNSPLHF
CDR3nt: TGTGCCAGCAGTGTACCGGGACAGGGAAATTCACCCCTCCACTTT

abundance: NA
v_gene: TRBV6-6
j_gene: TRBJ2-7
d_gene: TRBD1
CDR3aa: CASSHRGQGDEQYF
CDR3nt: TGTGCCAGCAGTCACCGGGGACAGGGGGACGAGCAGTACTTC

abundance: NA
v_gene: TRBV27
j_gene: TRBJ2-7
d_gene: NA
CDR3aa: CASSFGQSYEQYF
CDR3nt: TGTGCCAGCAGTTTTGGACAGAGCTACGAGCAGTACTTC

abundance: NA
v_gene: TRBV6-1
j_gene: TRBJ2-5
d_gene: NA
CDR3aa: CASSVQNRETQYF
CDR3nt: TGTGCCAGCAGTGTGCAGAATCGAGAGACCCAGTACTTC

abundance: once
v_gene: TRBV10-3
j_gene: TRBJ1-1
d_gene: TRBD1
CDR3aa: CAISPGTGRTEAFF
CDR3nt: TGTGCCATCAGTCCCGGGACAGGGAGAACTGAAGCTTTCTTT

abundance: NA
v_gene: TRBV7-2
j_gene: TRBJ2-3
d_gene: TRBD2
CDR3aa: CASSRLAGDTDTQYF
CDR3nt: TGTGCCAGCAGTCGACTAGCGGGGGACACAGATACGCAGTATTTT

abundance: once
v_gene: TRBV29-1
j_gene: TRBJ2-1
d_gene: NA
CDR3aa: CSVVQGSQQFF
CDR3nt: TGCAGCGTGGTTCAGGGTTCCCAGCAGTTCTTC

abundance: NA
v_gene: TRBV29-1
j_gene: TRBJ2-7
d_gene: TRBD1
CDR3aa: CSAGTGSYEQYF
CDR3nt: TGCAGCGCCGGGACAGGGTCCTACGAGCAGTACTTC

abundance: NA
v_gene: TRBV5-1
j_gene: TRBJ1-1
d_gene: TRBD1
CDR3aa: CASSPQGTEAFF
CDR3nt: TGCGCCAGCAGCCCACAGGGGACTGAAGCTTTCTTT

abundance: NA
v_gene: TRBV7-8
j_gene: TRBJ2-5
d_gene: NA
CDR3aa: CASSLPQGTQYF
CDR3nt: TGTGCCAGCAGCTTGCCTCAGGGGACCCAGTACTTC

abundance: NA
v_gene: TRBV6-1
j_gene: TRBJ2-1
d_gene: TRBD2
CDR3aa: CASSGASGGALEQFF
CDR3nt: TGTGCCAGCAGTGGGGCTAGCGGGGGGGCCCTTGAGCAGTTCTTC

abundance: NA
v_gene: TRBV15
j_gene: TRBJ2-1
d_gene: TRBD1
CDR3aa: CATSSGTGTHNEQFF
CDR3nt: TGTGCCACCAGCTCCGGGACAGGGACGCACAATGAGCAGTTCTTC

abundance: NA
v_gene: TRBV27
j_gene: TRBJ1-6
d_gene: NA
CDR3aa: CASRPDVSSPLHF
CDR3nt: TGTGCCAGCAGACCTGATGTTAGTTCACCCCTCCACTTT

abundance: NA
v_gene: TRBV5-5
j_gene: TRBJ2-5
d_gene: NA
CDR3aa: CASSPNRGDLGETQYF
CDR3nt: TGTGCCAGCAGCCCCAATCGTGGGGACTTGGGGGAGACCCAGTACTTC

abundance: NA
v_gene: TRBV27
j_gene: TRBJ2-7
d_gene: NA
CDR3aa: CASSLSWLGGYEQYF
CDR3nt: TGTGCCAGCAGTTTATCGTGGCTAGGGGGCTACGAGCAGTACTTC

abundance: NA
v_gene: TRBV28
j_gene: TRBJ2-7
d_gene: TRBD1
CDR3aa: CASSLSAGQGRTYEQYF
CDR3nt: TGTGCCAGCAGTTTATCCGCCGGACAGGGGAGGACCTACGAGCAGTACTTC

abundance: NA
v_gene: TRBV11-2
j_gene: TRBJ1-2
d_gene: NA
CDR3aa: CASSLSGDYGYTF
CDR3nt: TGTGCCAGCAGCTTATCGGGGGACTATGGCTACACCTTC

abundance: NA
v_gene: TRBV10-2
j_gene: TRBJ2-7
d_gene: TRBD1
CDR3aa: CASSESNRGSYEQYF
CDR3nt: TGCGCCAGCAGTGAGAGCAACAGGGGCTCCTACGAGCAGTACTTC

abundance: NA
v_gene: TRBV11-2
j_gene: TRBJ2-7
d_gene: TRBD2
CDR3aa: CASSLGSGRYEQYF
CDR3nt: TGTGCCAGCAGCTTAGGTAGCGGGAGATACGAGCAGTACTTC

abundance: NA
v_gene: TRBV7-8
j_gene: TRBJ2-1
d_gene: TRBD2
CDR3aa: CASSALLLAGANEQFF
CDR3nt: TGTGCCAGCAGCGCCCTCTTACTAGCGGGAGCCAATGAGCAGTTCTTC

abundance: NA
v_gene: TRBV5-1
j_gene: TRBJ2-5
d_gene: TRBD1
CDR3aa: CASSERTGEETQYF
CDR3nt: TGCGCCAGCAGCGAACGGACAGGGGAAGAGACCCAGTACTTC

abundance: NA
v_gene: TRBV28
j_gene: TRBJ2-5
d_gene: NA
CDR3aa: CASSWQGGKETQYF
CDR3nt: TGTGCCAGCAGTTGGCAGGGGGGTAAAGAGACCCAGTACTTC

abundance: NA
v_gene: TRBV19
j_gene: TRBJ2-7
d_gene: NA
CDR3aa: CASSNLLASSREQYF
CDR3nt: TGTGCCAGTAGTAATTTACTAGCCTCTTCCCGGGAGCAGTACTTC

abundance: NA
v_gene: TRBV6-1
j_gene: TRBJ2-7
d_gene: TRBD1
CDR3aa: CASSTSGTGSYEQYF
CDR3nt: TGTGCCAGCAGTACCTCCGGGACAGGGTCGTACGAGCAGTACTTC

abundance: NA
v_gene: TRBV28
j_gene: TRBJ1-5
d_gene: NA
CDR3aa: CASSGFNQPQHF
CDR3nt: TGTGCCAGCAGCGGGTTCAATCAGCCCCAGCATTTT

abundance: few
v_gene: TRBV7-7
j_gene: TRBJ2-5
d_gene: NA
CDR3aa: CASSLGPQETQYF
CDR3nt: TGTGCTAGCAGCTTAGGTCCGCAAGAGACCCAGTACTTC

abundance: NA
v_gene: TRBV19
j_gene: TRBJ1-2
d_gene: NA
CDR3aa: CASSIDLGDNGFGGYTF
CDR3nt: TGTGCCAGTAGTATAGATCTTGGGGACAATGGTTTTGGAGGCTACACCTTC

abundance: NA
v_gene: TRBV2
j_gene: TRBJ2-5
d_gene: TRBD2
CDR3aa: CASGGETQYF
CDR3nt: TGTGCCTCGGGAGGGGAGACCCAGTACTTC

abundance: NA
v_gene: TRBV5-1
j_gene: TRBJ2-2
d_gene: NA
CDR3aa: CASSLLTDTGELFF
CDR3nt: TGCGCCAGCAGCTTGCTTACAGACACCGGGGAGCTGTTTTTT

abundance: few
v_gene: TRBV5-6
j_gene: TRBJ2-5
d_gene: TRBD2
CDR3aa: CASSLAGGGQETQYF
CDR3nt: TGTGCCAGCAGCTTAGCGGGAGGGGGTCAAGAGACCCAGTACTTC

abundance: NA
v_gene: TRBV28
j_gene: TRBJ2-7
d_gene: TRBD2
CDR3aa: CASGTSDSYEQYF
CDR3nt: TGTGCCAGCGGGACTAGCGATTCCTACGAGCAGTACTTC

abundance: NA
v_gene: TRBV28
j_gene: TRBJ2-3
d_gene: NA
CDR3aa: CASRAPSPPTDTQYF
CDR3nt: TGTGCCAGCAGAGCACCATCTCCCCCCACAGATACGCAGTATTTT

abundance: NA
v_gene: TRBV19
j_gene: TRBJ1-6
d_gene: NA
CDR3aa: CASSASTGNSPLHF
CDR3nt: TGTGCCAGTAGTGCATCTACAGGGAATTCACCCCTCCACTTT

abundance: NA
v_gene: TRBV6-1
j_gene: TRBJ2-7
d_gene: NA
CDR3aa: CASRHSYEQYF
CDR3nt: TGTGCCAGCAGACACTCCTACGAGCAGTACTTC

abundance: NA
v_gene: TRBV19
j_gene: TRBJ1-4
d_gene: NA
CDR3aa: CASRFGQVLFF
CDR3nt: TGTGCCAGTCGTTTTGGGCAGGTACTGTTTTTT

abundance: NA
v_gene: TRBV7-8
j_gene: TRBJ2-7
d_gene: TRBD2
CDR3aa: CASSLESGTSGAYEQYF
CDR3nt: TGTGCCAGCAGCTTAGAGTCTGGGACTAGCGGAGCCTACGAGCAGTACTTC

abundance: NA
v_gene: TRBV7-9
j_gene: TRBJ1-1
d_gene: TRBD1
CDR3aa: CASSWGQRGLNTEAFF
CDR3nt: TGTGCCAGCAGCTGGGGTCAGAGGGGGCTGAACACTGAAGCTTTCTTT

abundance: once
v_gene: TRBV6-5
j_gene: TRBJ2-5
d_gene: NA
CDR3aa: CASTSGVGTQYF
CDR3nt: TGTGCCAGCACCTCAGGGGTTGGGACCCAGTACTTC

abundance: once
v_gene: TRBV5-1
j_gene: TRBJ2-7
d_gene: TRBD1
CDR3aa: CASSHGQGYAYEQYF
CDR3nt: TGCGCCAGCAGCCACGGACAGGGGTATGCCTACGAGCAGTACTTC

abundance: few
v_gene: TRBV28
j_gene: TRBJ1-5
d_gene: NA
CDR3aa: CASSGRINQPQHF
CDR3nt: TGTGCCAGCTCAGGGAGGATCAATCAGCCCCAGCATTTT

abundance: NA
v_gene: TRBV30
j_gene: TRBJ1-2
d_gene: TRBD1
CDR3aa: CAWSRLKGTGGDFYGYTF
CDR3nt: TGTGCCTGGAGTCGCCTCAAAGGGACAGGGGGCGACTTTTATGGCTACACCTTC

abundance: NA
v_gene: TRBV5-1
j_gene: TRBJ2-1
d_gene: TRBD2
CDR3aa: CASSPPALAGDEQFF
CDR3nt: TGCGCCAGCAGCCCCCCGGCGCTAGCGGGGGATGAGCAGTTCTTC

abundance: once
v_gene: TRBV11-2
j_gene: TRBJ2-2
d_gene: TRBD2
CDR3aa: CASSFTSGGNTGELFF
CDR3nt: TGTGCCAGCAGCTTCACTAGCGGGGGGAACACCGGGGAGCTGTTTTTT